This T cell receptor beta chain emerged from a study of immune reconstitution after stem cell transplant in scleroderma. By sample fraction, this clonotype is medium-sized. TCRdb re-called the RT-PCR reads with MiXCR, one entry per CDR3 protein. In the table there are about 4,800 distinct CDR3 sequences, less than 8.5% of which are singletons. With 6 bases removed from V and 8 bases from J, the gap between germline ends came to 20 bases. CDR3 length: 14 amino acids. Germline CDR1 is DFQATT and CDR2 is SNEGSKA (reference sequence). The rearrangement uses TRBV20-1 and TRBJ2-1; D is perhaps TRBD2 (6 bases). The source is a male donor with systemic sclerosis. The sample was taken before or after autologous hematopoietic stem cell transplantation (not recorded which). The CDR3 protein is CSARDELGLDEQFF. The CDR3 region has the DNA TGCAGTGCAAGGGACGAATTGGGACTGGATGAGCAGTTCTTC.